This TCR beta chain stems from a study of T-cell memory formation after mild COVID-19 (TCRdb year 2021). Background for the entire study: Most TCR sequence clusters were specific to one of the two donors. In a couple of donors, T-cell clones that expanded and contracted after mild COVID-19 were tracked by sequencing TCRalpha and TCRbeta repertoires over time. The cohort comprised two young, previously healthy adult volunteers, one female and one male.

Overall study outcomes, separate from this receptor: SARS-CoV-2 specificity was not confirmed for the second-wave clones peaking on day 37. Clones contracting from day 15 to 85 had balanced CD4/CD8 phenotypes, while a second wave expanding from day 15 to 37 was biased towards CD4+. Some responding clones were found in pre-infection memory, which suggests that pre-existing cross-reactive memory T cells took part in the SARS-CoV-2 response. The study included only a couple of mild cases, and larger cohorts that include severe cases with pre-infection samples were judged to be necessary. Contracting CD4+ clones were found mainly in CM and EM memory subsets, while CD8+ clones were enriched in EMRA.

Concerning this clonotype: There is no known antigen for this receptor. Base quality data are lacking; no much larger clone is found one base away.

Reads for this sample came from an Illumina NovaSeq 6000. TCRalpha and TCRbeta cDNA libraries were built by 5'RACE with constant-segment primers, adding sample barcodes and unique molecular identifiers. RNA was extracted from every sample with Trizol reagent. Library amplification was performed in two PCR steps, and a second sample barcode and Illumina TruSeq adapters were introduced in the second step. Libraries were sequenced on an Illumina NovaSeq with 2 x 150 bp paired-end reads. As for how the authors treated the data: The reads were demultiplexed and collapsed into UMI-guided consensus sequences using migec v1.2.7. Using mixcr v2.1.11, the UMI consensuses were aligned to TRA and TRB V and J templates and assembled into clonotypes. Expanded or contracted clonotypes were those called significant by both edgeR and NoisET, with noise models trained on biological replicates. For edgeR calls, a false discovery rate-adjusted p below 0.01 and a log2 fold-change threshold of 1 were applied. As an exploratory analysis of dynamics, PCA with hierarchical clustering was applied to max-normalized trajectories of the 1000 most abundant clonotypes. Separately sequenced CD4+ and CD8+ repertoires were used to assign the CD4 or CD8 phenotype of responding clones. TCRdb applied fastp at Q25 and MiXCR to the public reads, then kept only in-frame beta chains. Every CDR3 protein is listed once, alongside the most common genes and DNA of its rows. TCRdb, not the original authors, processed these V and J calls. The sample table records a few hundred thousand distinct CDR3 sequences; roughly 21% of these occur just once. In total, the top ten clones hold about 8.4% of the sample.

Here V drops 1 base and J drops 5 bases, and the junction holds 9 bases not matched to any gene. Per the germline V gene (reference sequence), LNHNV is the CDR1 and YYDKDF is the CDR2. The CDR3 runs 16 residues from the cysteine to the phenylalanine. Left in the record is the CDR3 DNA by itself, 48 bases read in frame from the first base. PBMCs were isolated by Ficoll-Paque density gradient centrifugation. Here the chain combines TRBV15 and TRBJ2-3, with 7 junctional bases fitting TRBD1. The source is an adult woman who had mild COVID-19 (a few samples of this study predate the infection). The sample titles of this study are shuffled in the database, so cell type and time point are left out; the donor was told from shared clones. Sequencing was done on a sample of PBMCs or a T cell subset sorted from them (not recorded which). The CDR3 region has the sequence CATSRGDRAIIDTQYF. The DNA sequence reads TGTGCCACCAGCAGAGGTGACAGGGCCATCATAGATACGCAGTATTTT.